The 4 T cell receptor beta chains in this list originate from one sample, sequenced in a study of control samples from healthy donors and cancer patients (dated by TCRdb to 2019 to 2021). Receptors were amplified or captured by the immunoSEQ multiplex PCR assay. What TCRdb holds here is the immuneACCESS table cut down to in-frame rearrangements. Part of the clones is not present; checked against another copy, under half of the missing clones reflect an unresolved V gene, and the others are unexplained. The sample table shows 63,000 or so clones, and 84% are seen once. The ten largest account for 28% of the sample. Sequenced: blood. The receptors derive from a man aged 50 or older in good health.

The rearrangement uses TRBV19 and TRBJ2-7, with a tentative D call TRBD2 (5 bases). Trimming removed 5 bases at V and 7 bases at J, with 18 bases between. In germline, CDR1 is LNHDA, CDR2 SQIVND (reference sequence). The CDR3 sequence is 14 residues long. The CDR3 protein is CASSQSGIRVEQYF. In DNA form, the CDR3 reads TGTGCCAGTAGTCAAAGCGGTATCCGTGTTGAGCAGTACTTC.

The V and J genes are TRBV28 and TRBJ2-1; D is unresolved. CDR3 length equals 14 residues. V was shortened by 5 bases and J by 0 bases, with 8 bases between the two germline ends. The germline gives CDR1 MDHEN, CDR2 SYDVKM. The CDR3 nucleotides read TGTGCCAGCAGTAGCCAGCTCTCCTACAATGAGCAGTTCTTC. Amino acids: CASSSQLSYNEQFF.

The rearrangement uses TRBV5-1 and TRBJ1-1; D is undetermined. CDR1 and CDR2 from the germline V gene are SGHRS and YFSETQ. The CDR3 covers 14 residues. V lost 4 bases to trimming and J lost 2 bases, with 12 bases between them. The CDR3: CASSSPGPNTEAFF. The CDR3 coding sequence is TGCGCCAGCAGCAGCCCGGGCCCAAACACTGAAGCTTTCTTT.

This clone was recorded a few times. The chain has TRBV3-1 (or the pseudogene TRBV3-2) and TRBJ2-2; perhaps TRBD2 as D (7 bases). Trimming cost V 5 bases and J 10 bases, with 17 bases left between them. Germline V lookup: CDR1 LGHDT, CDR2 YNNKEL (reference sequence). The CDR3 contains 14 residues. CDR3 coding DNA: TGTGCCAGCAGCGCACGGGGGGCAAGGGAGGAGCTGTTTTTT. Protein sequence: CASSARGAREELFF.